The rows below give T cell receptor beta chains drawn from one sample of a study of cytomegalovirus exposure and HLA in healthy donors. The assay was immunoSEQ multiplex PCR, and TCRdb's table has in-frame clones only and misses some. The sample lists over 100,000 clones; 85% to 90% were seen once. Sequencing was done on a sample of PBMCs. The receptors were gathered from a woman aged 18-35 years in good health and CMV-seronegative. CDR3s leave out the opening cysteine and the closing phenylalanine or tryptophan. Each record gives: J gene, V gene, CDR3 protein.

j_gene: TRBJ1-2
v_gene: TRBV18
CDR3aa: ASSPISARTGGTNYGYT

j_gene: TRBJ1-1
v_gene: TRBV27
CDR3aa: ASSITGGGVNTEAF

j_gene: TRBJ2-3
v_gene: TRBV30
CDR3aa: AWSARQGLTDTQY

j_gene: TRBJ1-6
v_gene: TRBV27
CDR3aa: ASSADRVGNSPLH

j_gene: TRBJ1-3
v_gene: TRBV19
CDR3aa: ASTPLERAFGNTIY

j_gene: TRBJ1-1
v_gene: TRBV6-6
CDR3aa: ASSYTGPNEAF

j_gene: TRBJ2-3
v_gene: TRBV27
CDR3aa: ASSPGLADTDTQY

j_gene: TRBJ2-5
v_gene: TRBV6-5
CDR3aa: ASSYLTGETQY

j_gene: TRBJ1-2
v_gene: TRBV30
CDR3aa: AGQGVHGYT

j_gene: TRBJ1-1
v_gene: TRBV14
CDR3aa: ASSPISGGSTEAF

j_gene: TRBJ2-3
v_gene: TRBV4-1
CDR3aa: ASSQDGGGRTDTQY

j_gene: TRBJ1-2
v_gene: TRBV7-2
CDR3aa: ASSLKVTGNGYT

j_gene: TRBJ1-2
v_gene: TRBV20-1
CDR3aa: SARSEVYT

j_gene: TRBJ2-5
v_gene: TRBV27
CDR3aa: ASSLGGKTQY

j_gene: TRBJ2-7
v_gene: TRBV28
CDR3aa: ASGLTGQY

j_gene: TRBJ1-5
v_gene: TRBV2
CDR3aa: ASRGFEGQGFQPQH

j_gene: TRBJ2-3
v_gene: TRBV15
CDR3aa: ATQLGHTAGVRTDTQY

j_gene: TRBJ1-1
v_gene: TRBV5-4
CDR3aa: ASSLGQGSTEAF

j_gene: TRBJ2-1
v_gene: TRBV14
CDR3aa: ASSPLTSGRPIDEQF

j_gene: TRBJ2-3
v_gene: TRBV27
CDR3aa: ASSLVATDTQY

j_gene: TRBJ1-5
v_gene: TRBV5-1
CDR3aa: ASSLGTGAGQPQH

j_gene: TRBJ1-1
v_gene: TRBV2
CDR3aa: ASSEQGQGYTEAF

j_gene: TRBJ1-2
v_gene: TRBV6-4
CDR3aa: ASSGTGGKSYT

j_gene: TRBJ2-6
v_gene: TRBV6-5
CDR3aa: ASDYNDSGANVLT

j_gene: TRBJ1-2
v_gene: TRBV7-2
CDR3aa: ASSQTKGAYGYT

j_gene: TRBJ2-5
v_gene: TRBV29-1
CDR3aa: SVVWRVRDQETQY

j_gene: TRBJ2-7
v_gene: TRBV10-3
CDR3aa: AISGRLAGVHEQY

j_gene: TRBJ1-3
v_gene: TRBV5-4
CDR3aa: ASSFLGPGSGNTIY

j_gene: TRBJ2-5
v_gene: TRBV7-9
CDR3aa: ASSLARLAGDNQETQY

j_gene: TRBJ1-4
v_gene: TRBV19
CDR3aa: ASSMGGKNEKLF

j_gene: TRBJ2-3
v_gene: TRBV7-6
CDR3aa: ASSLMAGGLGTDTQY

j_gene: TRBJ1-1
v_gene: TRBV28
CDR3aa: ASSTRQEAF

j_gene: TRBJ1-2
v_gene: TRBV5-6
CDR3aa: ASSFRYGYT

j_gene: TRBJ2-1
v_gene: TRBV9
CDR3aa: ASSPRSSGEVSYNEQF

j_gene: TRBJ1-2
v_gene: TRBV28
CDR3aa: ASSLQGYGYT

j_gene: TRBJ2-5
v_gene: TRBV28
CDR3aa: ASTQTGVWETQY

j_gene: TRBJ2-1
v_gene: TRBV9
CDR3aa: ASSVGGLAAYNEQF

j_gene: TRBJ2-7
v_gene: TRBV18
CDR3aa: ASSPARRGPRFAYEQY

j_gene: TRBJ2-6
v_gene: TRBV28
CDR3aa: ASSFSPGQGRSGANVLT

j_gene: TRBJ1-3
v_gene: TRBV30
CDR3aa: ACRTGAGNTIY

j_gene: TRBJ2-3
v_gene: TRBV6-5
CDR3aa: ASRPGQGNGQY

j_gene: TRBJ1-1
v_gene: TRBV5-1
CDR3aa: ASSSDGNTEAF

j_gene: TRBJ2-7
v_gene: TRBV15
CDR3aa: ATSREQGASYEQY

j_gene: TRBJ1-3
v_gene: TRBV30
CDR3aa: ACRGGNTIY

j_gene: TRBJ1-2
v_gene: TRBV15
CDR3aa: ATSGTGYGYT

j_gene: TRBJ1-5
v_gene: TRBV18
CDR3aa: ASSPGGRGSNQPQH

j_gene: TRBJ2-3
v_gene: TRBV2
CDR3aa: ASSEELAMGDTQY

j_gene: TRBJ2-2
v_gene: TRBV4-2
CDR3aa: ASSQSWDYHTGELF

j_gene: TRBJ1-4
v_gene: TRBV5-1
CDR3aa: ASSLEGQGGDEKLF

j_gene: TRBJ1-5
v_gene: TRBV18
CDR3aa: ASSLTGYNQPQH

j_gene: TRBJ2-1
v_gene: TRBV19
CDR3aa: ASSFGGTYNEQF

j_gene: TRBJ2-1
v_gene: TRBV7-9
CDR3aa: ASSSNRAIAWPNEQF

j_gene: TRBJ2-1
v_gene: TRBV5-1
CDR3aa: ASSGDWGGYEQF